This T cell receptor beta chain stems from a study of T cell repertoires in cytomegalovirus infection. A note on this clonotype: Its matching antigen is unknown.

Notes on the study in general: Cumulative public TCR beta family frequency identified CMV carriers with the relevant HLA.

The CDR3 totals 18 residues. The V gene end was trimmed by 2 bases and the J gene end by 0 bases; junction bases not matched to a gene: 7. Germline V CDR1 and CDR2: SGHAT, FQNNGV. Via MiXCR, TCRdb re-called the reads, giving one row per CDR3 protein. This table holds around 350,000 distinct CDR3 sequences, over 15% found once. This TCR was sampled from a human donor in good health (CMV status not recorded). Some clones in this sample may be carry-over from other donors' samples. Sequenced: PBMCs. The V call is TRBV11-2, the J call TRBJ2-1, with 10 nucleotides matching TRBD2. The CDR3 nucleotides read TGTGCCAGCAGCTTACTAGCGGGAGCGACTAGCTCCTACAATGAGCAGTTCTTC. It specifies CASSLLAGATSSYNEQFF.